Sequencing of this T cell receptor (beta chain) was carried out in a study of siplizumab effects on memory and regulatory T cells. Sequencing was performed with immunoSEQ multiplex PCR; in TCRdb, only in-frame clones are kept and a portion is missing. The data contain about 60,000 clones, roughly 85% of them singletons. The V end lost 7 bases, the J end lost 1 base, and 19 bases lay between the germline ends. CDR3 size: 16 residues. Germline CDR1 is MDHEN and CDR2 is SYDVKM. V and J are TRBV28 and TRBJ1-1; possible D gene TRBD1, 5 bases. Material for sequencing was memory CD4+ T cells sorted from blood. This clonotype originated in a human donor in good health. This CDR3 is CASISSPGGENTEAFF. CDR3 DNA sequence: TGTGCCAGCATCTCCTCCCCCGGGGGGGAGAACACTGAAGCTTTCTTT.